A selection of T cell receptor beta chains follows, all from one sample in a study of blood T cell repertoires in COVID-19. Here immunoSEQ multiplex PCR was the method, and the copy in TCRdb shows in-frame clones only, minus some. The table lists about 59,000 clones, 65% to 80% of them singletons. Sequenced input: peripheral blood. These receptors all stem from a human donor in a cohort sampled during active COVID-19. The CDR3 runs from the conserved cysteine through the conserved F or W. Each record gives: CDR3 DNA, CDR3 protein, J gene, V gene, clone size, D gene. A D gene is named only where the DNA matches it firmly. Clone size is given for some rows only: seen once, a few or many times, or a class if the clone is expanded.

cdr3_nt: TGTGCCAGCAGTTCCTACCAGGGTCCTGAAGCTTTCTTT
cdr3_aa: CASSSYQGPEAFF
j_call: TRBJ1-1
v_call: TRBV6-2/TRBV6-3
clone_size: .
d_call: .

cdr3_nt: TGTGCCAGCAGGGGGGGGCTAGCGGACCGAGAGACCGGGGAGCTGTTTTTT
cdr3_aa: CASRGGLADRETGELFF
j_call: TRBJ2-2
v_call: TRBV2
clone_size: .
d_call: .

cdr3_nt: TGTGCCAGCAGCTCAAAAGGACAGGATGATAGAGCTTTCTTT
cdr3_aa: CASSSKGQDDRAFF
j_call: TRBJ1-1
v_call: TRBV5-4
clone_size: .
d_call: TRBD1

cdr3_nt: TGTGCCAGTAGTCTCCAATTAGCGGCGGGCAGCCAACGTGAGCAGTTCTTC
cdr3_aa: CASSLQLAAGSQREQFF
j_call: TRBJ2-1
v_call: TRBV19
clone_size: .
d_call: .

cdr3_nt: TGTGCCAGCAGCGCTAGAAGCGGGGTTAGCACAGATACGCAGTATTTT
cdr3_aa: CASSARSGVSTDTQYF
j_call: TRBJ2-3
v_call: TRBV9
clone_size: .
d_call: TRBD2

cdr3_nt: TGTGCCTGGAGCCGGACTAGCGGGGGGGGAGGTGATACGCAGTATTTT
cdr3_aa: CAWSRTSGGGGDTQYF
j_call: TRBJ2-3
v_call: TRBV30
clone_size: once
d_call: TRBD2

cdr3_nt: TGTGCCAGCAGCCCGTTTAGCGGGAGGTCGGGCTATGAGCAGTTCTTC
cdr3_aa: CASSPFSGRSGYEQFF
j_call: TRBJ2-1
v_call: TRBV4-2
clone_size: .
d_call: TRBD2

cdr3_nt: TGTGCCATCAGTGAGTACTCCAGGGGCAATCAGCCCCAGCATTTT
cdr3_aa: CAISEYSRGNQPQHF
j_call: TRBJ1-5
v_call: TRBV10-3
clone_size: .
d_call: .

cdr3_nt: TGTGCCAGCAGCCTAGCGGAGGCAGATACGCAGTATTTT
cdr3_aa: CASSLAEADTQYF
j_call: TRBJ2-3
v_call: TRBV7-9
clone_size: once
d_call: TRBD2

cdr3_nt: TGTGCCAGCAGTCTGACAACTAGCACAGATACGCAGTATTTT
cdr3_aa: CASSLTTSTDTQYF
j_call: TRBJ2-3
v_call: TRBV6-5
clone_size: .
d_call: .

cdr3_nt: TGCGCCAGCAGAAGGACAGGGGACACCGGGGAGCTGTTTTTT
cdr3_aa: CASRRTGDTGELFF
j_call: TRBJ2-2
v_call: TRBV10-1
clone_size: few
d_call: TRBD1

cdr3_nt: TGTGCCAGTAATAGCGGGCCGACGAACACCGGGGAGCTGTTTTTT
cdr3_aa: CASNSGPTNTGELFF
j_call: TRBJ2-2
v_call: TRBV9
clone_size: .
d_call: TRBD2

cdr3_nt: TGCAGCGTTGTTAGGGGGTTATACGAGCAGTACTTC
cdr3_aa: CSVVRGLYEQYF
j_call: TRBJ2-7
v_call: TRBV29-1
clone_size: .
d_call: .

cdr3_nt: TGCGCCAGCAGCTTGGTGGGAGCAACCCTGGCTAGCGGGAGTCCCGAGCAGTACTTC
cdr3_aa: CASSLVGATLASGSPEQYF
j_call: TRBJ2-7
v_call: TRBV5-1
clone_size: once
d_call: TRBD2

cdr3_nt: TGTGCCAGCAGTTTAGCCCCCGGGACTAGCGGGAGGCAGACCCAGTACTTC
cdr3_aa: CASSLAPGTSGRQTQYF
j_call: TRBJ2-5
v_call: TRBV28
clone_size: .
d_call: TRBD2

cdr3_nt: TGTGCCAGCAGCTTAGGTGCGAGGGTAGAGACCCAGTACTTC
cdr3_aa: CASSLGARVETQYF
j_call: TRBJ2-5
v_call: TRBV5-6
clone_size: .
d_call: .

cdr3_nt: TGTGCCAGCAGCTTAGCTTTTGCAGGGAAAAGCGAGCAGTACTTC
cdr3_aa: CASSLAFAGKSEQYF
j_call: TRBJ2-7
v_call: TRBV7-9
clone_size: few
d_call: .

cdr3_nt: TGTGCCAGCAGCCCCTACGGGACAGTCTACGAGCAGTACTTC
cdr3_aa: CASSPYGTVYEQYF
j_call: TRBJ2-7
v_call: TRBV7-9
clone_size: .
d_call: TRBD1

cdr3_nt: TGTGCCATCAGTGAGTCGAATACAGGGGGCAATCAGCCCCAGCATTTT
cdr3_aa: CAISESNTGGNQPQHF
j_call: TRBJ1-5
v_call: TRBV10-3
clone_size: .
d_call: TRBD1

cdr3_nt: TGTGCCAGCTCACTGGGACTAGCGGGAGGTGGAGAGCAGTTCTTC
cdr3_aa: CASSLGLAGGGEQFF
j_call: TRBJ2-1
v_call: TRBV18
clone_size: .
d_call: TRBD2

cdr3_nt: TGTGCCAGCAGCGTTCCGAGCGGGAGATCCCCCAATGAGCAGTTCTTC
cdr3_aa: CASSVPSGRSPNEQFF
j_call: TRBJ2-1
v_call: TRBV9
clone_size: .
d_call: TRBD2

cdr3_nt: TGTGCCAGCAGTCGGGGGATCATGAACACTGAAGCTTTCTTT
cdr3_aa: CASSRGIMNTEAFF
j_call: TRBJ1-1
v_call: TRBV27
clone_size: .
d_call: .

cdr3_nt: TGTGCCAGCAGTTCTACCTTCAAACTAGTGCTCGAGCAGTACTTC
cdr3_aa: CASSSTFKLVLEQYF
j_call: TRBJ2-7
v_call: TRBV28
clone_size: .
d_call: .

cdr3_nt: TGTGCCAGCAGTTCGGGGAGCGGAAGCACAGATACGCAGTATTTT
cdr3_aa: CASSSGSGSTDTQYF
j_call: TRBJ2-3
v_call: TRBV6-2/TRBV6-3
clone_size: .
d_call: .

cdr3_nt: TGTGCCAGCAGCAGACAGGGGCTCGATGAGCAGTTCTTC
cdr3_aa: CASSRQGLDEQFF
j_call: TRBJ2-1
v_call: TRBV21-1
clone_size: .
d_call: .

cdr3_nt: TGTGCCAGCAGCCAAGGCCAAAGCGCTGGCTACACCTTC
cdr3_aa: CASSQGQSAGYTF
j_call: TRBJ1-2
v_call: TRBV3-1/TRBV3-2
clone_size: .
d_call: .

cdr3_nt: TGTGCCAGCACATTAAGGACAGGGTCTTCACCCCTCCACTTT
cdr3_aa: CASTLRTGSSPLHF
j_call: TRBJ1-6
v_call: TRBV2
clone_size: .
d_call: TRBD1

cdr3_nt: TGTGCCATCAGTGACTCCAGGGGTAACTATGGCTACACCTTC
cdr3_aa: CAISDSRGNYGYTF
j_call: TRBJ1-2
v_call: TRBV10-3
clone_size: few
d_call: .

cdr3_nt: TGTGCCAGTAGTCACGCCTCCCCGGGAAAGGGGGACATTCAGTACTTC
cdr3_aa: CASSHASPGKGDIQYF
j_call: TRBJ2-4
v_call: TRBV19
clone_size: .
d_call: .

cdr3_nt: TGTGCCAGCAGCAATCTTCACAGGGATCTAACCCAGTACTTC
cdr3_aa: CASSNLHRDLTQYF
j_call: TRBJ2-5
v_call: TRBV21-1
clone_size: .
d_call: .

cdr3_nt: TGTGCCAGCAGCTCTAGTGGCAGTGCCTACGAGCAGTACTTC
cdr3_aa: CASSSSGSAYEQYF
j_call: TRBJ2-7
v_call: TRBV27
clone_size: once
d_call: .

cdr3_nt: TGTGCCAGCAGCCGGAGGGATAAAAGCTCTGGAAACACCATATATTTT
cdr3_aa: CASSRRDKSSGNTIYF
j_call: TRBJ1-3
v_call: TRBV4-2
clone_size: .
d_call: .

cdr3_nt: TGCAGCACACGGACTAGCGGATTGGCAGATACGCAGTATTTT
cdr3_aa: CSTRTSGLADTQYF
j_call: TRBJ2-3
v_call: TRBV29-1
clone_size: .
d_call: TRBD2

cdr3_nt: TGTGCCAGCAGTACCCCTCGGACAGCCGATAGCAATCAGCCCCAGCATTTT
cdr3_aa: CASSTPRTADSNQPQHF
j_call: TRBJ1-5
v_call: TRBV28
clone_size: .
d_call: .

cdr3_nt: TGTGCCAGCAGTTACGCTGGAGGCGGGGACTATGGCTACACCTTC
cdr3_aa: CASSYAGGGDYGYTF
j_call: TRBJ1-2
v_call: TRBV6-6
clone_size: .
d_call: .

cdr3_nt: TGTGCCAGCACTCCTCTATCCTCGGTCCAAGAGACCCAGTACTTC
cdr3_aa: CASTPLSSVQETQYF
j_call: TRBJ2-5
v_call: TRBV2
clone_size: .
d_call: .

cdr3_nt: TGCGCCAGCAGCTTGGACGGGGTAGCGGCAGATACGCAGTATTTT
cdr3_aa: CASSLDGVAADTQYF
j_call: TRBJ2-3
v_call: TRBV5-1
clone_size: .
d_call: .

cdr3_nt: TGCGCCAGCAGCCAGCAAACAGGGGGCGCAGATACGCAGTATTTT
cdr3_aa: CASSQQTGGADTQYF
j_call: TRBJ2-3
v_call: TRBV4-3
clone_size: .
d_call: TRBD1

cdr3_nt: TGTGCCAGTAATAGTGGACTGACCTCCTACGAGCAGTACTTC
cdr3_aa: CASNSGLTSYEQYF
j_call: TRBJ2-7
v_call: TRBV19
clone_size: .
d_call: .